The rows below give T cell receptor beta chains drawn from one sample of a study of shared clonotypes between healthy human individuals. The repertoire was sequenced with immunoSEQ multiplex PCR; TCRdb's copy has only in-frame clones and lacks some. Of approximately 2,300,000 clones listed, less than 95% are singletons. Sequenced material: naive CD4+ T cells from PBMCs. The receptor source for this set is a young man in good health. Some clones in this sample may be carry-over from other donors' samples. The CDR3 runs from the conserved cysteine through the conserved F or W. Fields, in order: CDR3 length, clone size, V gene, J gene, D gene, CDR3 DNA, CDR3 protein. D genes are given only for firm matches. Clone size is shown for a subset of rows, as once, few, many or a class of expanded clone.

cdr3_length: 14
clone_size: once
v_call: TRBV7-9
j_call: TRBJ2-1
d_call: -
cdr3_nt: TGTGCCAGCAGCTTAGCGTCTGGGGTCAATGAGCAGTTCTTC
cdr3_aa: CASSLASGVNEQFF

cdr3_length: 15
clone_size: once
v_call: TRBV28
j_call: TRBJ2-7
d_call: -
cdr3_nt: TGTGCCAGCAGTTTATGGGCAGGGAGGTCAGGCGAGCAGTACTTC
cdr3_aa: CASSLWAGRSGEQYF

cdr3_length: 14
clone_size: -
v_call: TRBV9
j_call: TRBJ2-1
d_call: -
cdr3_nt: TGTGCCAGCAGCGTATCGGGCACAAACAATGAGCAGTTCTTC
cdr3_aa: CASSVSGTNNEQFF

cdr3_length: 13
clone_size: -
v_call: TRBV5-4
j_call: TRBJ2-7
d_call: -
cdr3_nt: TGTGCCAGCAGCTTGGTCGGTCAATCCGAGCAGTACTTC
cdr3_aa: CASSLVGQSEQYF

cdr3_length: 15
clone_size: once
v_call: TRBV6-6
j_call: TRBJ2-7
d_call: TRBD2
cdr3_nt: TGTGCCAGCAGCATGCTAGCGGGGACTTTCTACGAGCAGTACTTC
cdr3_aa: CASSMLAGTFYEQYF

cdr3_length: 15
clone_size: -
v_call: TRBV7-9
j_call: TRBJ1-2
d_call: TRBD1
cdr3_nt: TGTGCCAGCAGCCCGGCCCGGACAGGAGCCTATGGCTACACCTTC
cdr3_aa: CASSPARTGAYGYTF

cdr3_length: 15
clone_size: -
v_call: TRBV7-6
j_call: TRBJ1-3
d_call: -
cdr3_nt: TGTGCCAGCAGTCCGGGACCGTTCTCTGGAAACACCATATATTTT
cdr3_aa: CASSPGPFSGNTIYF

cdr3_length: 15
clone_size: -
v_call: TRBV7-3
j_call: TRBJ2-2
d_call: TRBD1
cdr3_nt: TGTGTCAGCAGTAGCAACAGGGGCCCCACCGGGGAGCTGTTTTTT
cdr3_aa: CVSSSNRGPTGELFF

cdr3_length: 16
clone_size: -
v_call: TRBV28
j_call: TRBJ1-4
d_call: -
cdr3_nt: TGTGCCAGCAGTCTCCACCACGGGGCGACTAATGAAAAACTGTTTTTT
cdr3_aa: CASSLHHGATNEKLFF

cdr3_length: 17
clone_size: -
v_call: TRBV4-2
j_call: TRBJ2-1
d_call: TRBD2
cdr3_nt: TGTGCCAGCAGCAGTCGTTTAGCGGGAGTGGCCTACAATGAGCAGTTCTTC
cdr3_aa: CASSSRLAGVAYNEQFF

cdr3_length: 14
clone_size: -
v_call: TRBV6-1
j_call: TRBJ1-4
d_call: -
cdr3_nt: TGTGCCAGCAGTGAAGCAGTAGACAATGAAAAACTGTTTTTT
cdr3_aa: CASSEAVDNEKLFF

cdr3_length: 17
clone_size: once
v_call: TRBV4-2
j_call: TRBJ2-1
d_call: TRBD2
cdr3_nt: TGTGCCAGCAGCCAAGATCCTGGCGGGAGAGTCTACAATGAGCAGTTCTTC
cdr3_aa: CASSQDPGGRVYNEQFF

cdr3_length: 17
clone_size: -
v_call: TRBV28
j_call: TRBJ1-2
d_call: -
cdr3_nt: TGTGCCAGCAGCCTGGGTGCTCTCGGTAGTTCGAACTATGGCTACACCTTC
cdr3_aa: CASSLGALGSSNYGYTF

cdr3_length: 17
clone_size: -
v_call: TRBV29-1
j_call: TRBJ2-1
d_call: -
cdr3_nt: TGCAGCGTTGAAGATTTTAGGGCAGGCGGGATACCAGGGGAGCAGTTCTTC
cdr3_aa: CSVEDFRAGGIPGEQFF

cdr3_length: 18
clone_size: -
v_call: TRBV28
j_call: TRBJ1-5
d_call: -
cdr3_nt: TGTGCCAGCAGTTTTGGGACTCCTACAGCCGTTAGCAATCAGCCCCAGCATTTT
cdr3_aa: CASSFGTPTAVSNQPQHF

cdr3_length: 14
clone_size: -
v_call: TRBV19
j_call: TRBJ2-2
d_call: -
cdr3_nt: TGTGCCAGTAGCCCTAGTAGGCGGGTTAGGGAGCTGTTTTTT
cdr3_aa: CASSPSRRVRELFF

cdr3_length: 13
clone_size: -
v_call: TRBV7-2
j_call: TRBJ2-7
d_call: -
cdr3_nt: TGTGCCAGCAGCTTTCAAGTCCCCTACGAGCAGTACTTC
cdr3_aa: CASSFQVPYEQYF

cdr3_length: 16
clone_size: -
v_call: TRBV9
j_call: TRBJ2-2
d_call: TRBD1
cdr3_nt: TGTGCCAGCAGCGTGGCAGGGACAGGGAAGGTCGGGGAGCTGTTTTTT
cdr3_aa: CASSVAGTGKVGELFF

cdr3_length: 17
clone_size: -
v_call: TRBV5-1
j_call: TRBJ2-3
d_call: -
cdr3_nt: TGCGCCAGCAGCTTCGCCAGGACAGCGGAGAACACAGATACGCAGTATTTT
cdr3_aa: CASSFARTAENTDTQYF

cdr3_length: 13
clone_size: -
v_call: TRBV14
j_call: TRBJ2-5
d_call: -
cdr3_nt: TGTGCCAGCAGCCAAAATAGCCAAGAGACCCAGTACTTC
cdr3_aa: CASSQNSQETQYF

cdr3_length: 12
clone_size: -
v_call: TRBV28
j_call: TRBJ2-5
d_call: -
cdr3_nt: TGTGCCAGCAGTCCCATGGGTGAGACCCAGTACTTC
cdr3_aa: CASSPMGETQYF

cdr3_length: 14
clone_size: -
v_call: TRBV11-1
j_call: TRBJ2-5
d_call: -
cdr3_nt: TGTGCCAGCAGCTACGGACAGATCCAAGAGACCCAGTACTTC
cdr3_aa: CASSYGQIQETQYF

cdr3_length: 14
clone_size: -
v_call: TRBV18
j_call: TRBJ1-1
d_call: -
cdr3_nt: TGTGCCAGCTCCCCCACGGGGGGAGACACTGAAGCTTTCTTT
cdr3_aa: CASSPTGGDTEAFF

cdr3_length: 14
clone_size: -
v_call: TRBV9
j_call: TRBJ2-3
d_call: -
cdr3_nt: TGTGCCAGCAGCGTATCCTCTTTAGCAGATACGCAGTATTTT
cdr3_aa: CASSVSSLADTQYF

cdr3_length: 15
clone_size: -
v_call: TRBV27
j_call: TRBJ2-2
d_call: TRBD1
cdr3_nt: TGTGCCAGCAGGACAGGGCAGGTGGGCACCGGGGAGCTGTTTTTT
cdr3_aa: CASRTGQVGTGELFF

cdr3_length: 14
clone_size: -
v_call: TRBV28
j_call: TRBJ1-4
d_call: -
cdr3_nt: TGTGCCAGCGGACGGTGGGGAACTAATGAAAAACTGTTTTTT
cdr3_aa: CASGRWGTNEKLFF

cdr3_length: 11
clone_size: -
v_call: TRBV20-1
j_call: TRBJ2-5
d_call: TRBD2
cdr3_nt: TGCAGTGCCAACGGGGGGGAGACCCAGTACTTC
cdr3_aa: CSANGGETQYF

cdr3_length: 13
clone_size: -
v_call: TRBV29-1
j_call: TRBJ2-7
d_call: -
cdr3_nt: TGCAGCGTCGTGCGACGACTAGGGGGCGAGCAGTACTTC
cdr3_aa: CSVVRRLGGEQYF

cdr3_length: 13
clone_size: -
v_call: TRBV7-3
j_call: TRBJ2-7
d_call: -
cdr3_nt: TGTGCCAGCAGCCAAACCCCCTACTACGAGCAGTACTTC
cdr3_aa: CASSQTPYYEQYF

cdr3_length: 15
clone_size: -
v_call: TRBV5-6
j_call: TRBJ2-7
d_call: TRBD2
cdr3_nt: TGTGCCAGCAGCCCACAACCCAGCGGGAGTTACGAGCAGTACTTC
cdr3_aa: CASSPQPSGSYEQYF

cdr3_length: 20
clone_size: -
v_call: TRBV5-1
j_call: TRBJ1-5
d_call: -
cdr3_nt: TGCGCCAGCAGCTTGCCGGGGCGGATGGGGGAGAATAGGGGCAATCAGCCCCAGCATTTT
cdr3_aa: CASSLPGRMGENRGNQPQHF

cdr3_length: 13
clone_size: -
v_call: TRBV18
j_call: TRBJ1-4
d_call: -
cdr3_nt: TGTGCCAGCTCACCACGGGGATTTGAAAAACTGTTTTTT
cdr3_aa: CASSPRGFEKLFF

cdr3_length: 14
clone_size: -
v_call: TRBV10-3
j_call: TRBJ2-7
d_call: -
cdr3_nt: TGTGCCATCGCGGGGCTCGGGACTTCCTACGAGCAGTACTTC
cdr3_aa: CAIAGLGTSYEQYF

cdr3_length: 15
clone_size: -
v_call: TRBV6-5
j_call: TRBJ1-3
d_call: -
cdr3_nt: TGTGCCAGCAGTTACCAGGGGTTCTCTGGAAACACCATATATTTT
cdr3_aa: CASSYQGFSGNTIYF

cdr3_length: 15
clone_size: -
v_call: TRBV9
j_call: TRBJ1-2
d_call: TRBD1
cdr3_nt: TGTGCCAGCAGCGCACCTACGGGACAGGGCTCTGGCTACACCTTC
cdr3_aa: CASSAPTGQGSGYTF

cdr3_length: 11
clone_size: -
v_call: TRBV2
j_call: TRBJ2-1
d_call: -
cdr3_nt: TGTGCCAGCAAGATATACAATGAGCAGTTCTTC
cdr3_aa: CASKIYNEQFF

cdr3_length: 11
clone_size: -
v_call: TRBV2
j_call: TRBJ2-1
d_call: -
cdr3_nt: TGTGCCAGCACCGATTACAATGAGCAGTTCTTC
cdr3_aa: CASTDYNEQFF

cdr3_length: 11
clone_size: -
v_call: TRBV28
j_call: TRBJ2-7
d_call: -
cdr3_nt: TGTGCCAGCAGTTTACGATCCGAGCAGTACTTC
cdr3_aa: CASSLRSEQYF

cdr3_length: 14
clone_size: -
v_call: TRBV2
j_call: TRBJ2-7
d_call: TRBD1
cdr3_nt: TGTGCCAGCAGTCCGAGACCGACAGGGAACGAGCAGTACTTC
cdr3_aa: CASSPRPTGNEQYF

cdr3_length: 14
clone_size: -
v_call: TRBV28
j_call: TRBJ1-3
d_call: -
cdr3_nt: TGTGCCAGCGGCGCCCAAGCCTCTGGAAACACCATATATTTT
cdr3_aa: CASGAQASGNTIYF

cdr3_length: 13
clone_size: -
v_call: TRBV5-1
j_call: TRBJ2-7
d_call: -
cdr3_nt: TGCGCCAGCAGTGGAGCAAGAGCCTACGAGCAGTACTTC
cdr3_aa: CASSGARAYEQYF

cdr3_length: 14
clone_size: -
v_call: TRBV7-9
j_call: TRBJ2-7
d_call: -
cdr3_nt: TGTGCCAGCATCCCCCTCGGAATGACCTACGAGCAGTACTTC
cdr3_aa: CASIPLGMTYEQYF

cdr3_length: 16
clone_size: few
v_call: TRBV18
j_call: TRBJ1-1
d_call: TRBD1
cdr3_nt: TGTGCCAGCTCACCACCCGGGACAGGGCTGAACACTGAAGCTTTCTTT
cdr3_aa: CASSPPGTGLNTEAFF

cdr3_length: 12
clone_size: -
v_call: TRBV11-2
j_call: TRBJ1-2
d_call: -
cdr3_nt: TGTGCCAGCAGCTACCCAGGGCATGGCTACACCTTC
cdr3_aa: CASSYPGHGYTF

cdr3_length: 14
clone_size: -
v_call: TRBV7-9
j_call: TRBJ2-1
d_call: -
cdr3_nt: TGTGCCAGCAGCTTAGGGGAGGCGGGCAATGAGCAGTTCTTC
cdr3_aa: CASSLGEAGNEQFF

cdr3_length: 12
clone_size: -
v_call: TRBV30
j_call: TRBJ2-7
d_call: TRBD1
cdr3_nt: TGTGCCTGGAATAACAGGGGTTACGAGCAGTACTTC
cdr3_aa: CAWNNRGYEQYF

cdr3_length: 12
clone_size: -
v_call: TRBV5-6
j_call: TRBJ2-3
d_call: -
cdr3_nt: TGTGCCAGCAGCTTGCGGACAGATACGCAGTATTTT
cdr3_aa: CASSLRTDTQYF

cdr3_length: 15
clone_size: -
v_call: TRBV7-9
j_call: TRBJ2-5
d_call: -
cdr3_nt: TGTGCCAGCAGCGTAACCCCTAGAAACGGGGAGACCCAGTACTTC
cdr3_aa: CASSVTPRNGETQYF

cdr3_length: 18
clone_size: -
v_call: TRBV5-1
j_call: TRBJ2-2
d_call: TRBD1
cdr3_nt: TGCGCCAGCAGCCCGGGCGGGTTCTCCACAGGGGGGACCGGGGAGCTGTTTTTT
cdr3_aa: CASSPGGFSTGGTGELFF

cdr3_length: 17
clone_size: -
v_call: TRBV5-4
j_call: TRBJ2-1
d_call: TRBD2
cdr3_nt: TGTGCCAGCAGCCGAGGTTCTAGCGGGAGGAAGGGAAATGAGCAGTTCTTC
cdr3_aa: CASSRGSSGRKGNEQFF

cdr3_length: 14
clone_size: -
v_call: TRBV14
j_call: TRBJ1-1
d_call: -
cdr3_nt: TGTGCCAGCAGCCATAACACCTTGAACACTGAAGCTTTCTTT
cdr3_aa: CASSHNTLNTEAFF

cdr3_length: 15
clone_size: once
v_call: TRBV5-6
j_call: TRBJ2-1
d_call: -
cdr3_nt: TGTGCCAGCAGCGGGCGGAGGGGGAGTTACCATGAGCAGTTCTTC
cdr3_aa: CASSGRRGSYHEQFF